The rows below give T cell receptor beta chains drawn from one sample of a study of PD-1 blockade in classical Hodgkin lymphoma. Sequencing was performed with immunoSEQ multiplex PCR; in TCRdb, only in-frame clones are kept and a portion is missing. The table includes some 30,000 clones, roughly 70% detected once. This material consisted of peripheral blood mononuclear cells (PBMCs), taken before the second cycle of nivolumab. These receptor sequences come from a human donor with classical Hodgkin lymphoma. CDR3s include the opening cysteine and the closing phenylalanine or tryptophan. Each record gives: clone size, J gene, D gene, V gene, CDR3 protein, CDR3 DNA. A D gene is named only where the DNA matches it firmly. Size is stated for part of the rows, as once, few or many counts, or as a class when the clone is expanded.

NA | TRBJ2-1 | NA | TRBV6-4 | CASSDSGPRRSGHNEQFF | TGTGCCAGCAGTGACTCGGGCCCCAGGAGGTCTGGTCACAATGAGCAGTTCTTC
NA | TRBJ2-1 | NA | TRBV27 | CASSSTSGGGEQFF | TGTGCCAGCAGTTCCACTTCAGGGGGAGGTGAGCAGTTCTTC
NA | TRBJ2-5 | NA | TRBV14 | CASSQARETQYF | TGTGCCAGCAGCCAAGCCCGGGAGACCCAGTACTTC
NA | TRBJ1-6 | NA | TRBV15 | CATSRVQGAGNSPLHF | TGTGCCACCAGCAGAGTTCAGGGTGCTGGGAATTCACCCCTCCACTTT
NA | TRBJ2-5 | NA | TRBV7-2 | CASSLGGMGRETQYF | TGTGCCAGCAGCTTAGGAGGAATGGGTCGGGAGACCCAGTACTTC
NA | TRBJ1-5 | NA | TRBV6-6 | CASSRTEYSNQPQHF | TGTGCCAGCAGCCGGACAGAATATAGCAATCAGCCCCAGCATTTT
few | TRBJ1-1 | NA | TRBV19 | CASSIGGGPTEAFF | TGTGCCAGTAGTATAGGGGGGGGGCCCACTGAAGCTTTCTTT
NA | TRBJ2-7 | NA | TRBV19 | CATQGAPYEQYF | TGTGCCACGCAGGGCGCGCCCTACGAGCAGTACTTC
NA | TRBJ2-1 | TRBD2 | TRBV19 | CASSILAGVYFF | TGTGCCAGTAGTATACTAGCGGGAGTATACTTCTTC
once | TRBJ2-3 | NA | TRBV9 | CASSVEEARSPQYF | TGTGCCAGCAGCGTAGAGGAGGCTAGATCACCGCAGTATTTT
NA | TRBJ1-6 | NA | TRBV15 | CASERTYNSPLHF | TGTGCCTCGGAGAGAACCTATAATTCACCCCTCCACTTT
NA | TRBJ2-3 | TRBD2 | TRBV4-1 | CASSQDGAGSGADTQYF | TGCGCCAGCAGCCAAGATGGAGCGGGAAGTGGGGCAGATACGCAGTATTTT
NA | TRBJ2-5 | NA | TRBV28 | CASSFRSRTQYF | TGTGCCAGCAGTTTTAGGTCGAGGACCCAGTACTTC
NA | TRBJ2-2 | NA | TRBV6-1 | CASSRGDTNTGELFF | TGTGCCAGCAGCAGAGGGGACACGAACACCGGGGAGCTGTTTTTT
few | TRBJ2-7 | NA | TRBV25-1 | CASSSLYEQYF | TGTGCCAGCAGTTCTCTTTACGAGCAGTACTTC
NA | TRBJ2-5 | TRBD1 | TRBV29-1 | CSVGGGWETQYF | TGCAGCGTTGGAGGGGGCTGGGAGACCCAGTACTTC
NA | TRBJ2-5 | NA | TRBV5-4 | CASSPTMWETQYF | TGTGCCAGCAGCCCGACGATGTGGGAGACCCAGTACTTC
NA | TRBJ1-3 | NA | TRBV28 | CASRLNNGGNTIYF | TGTGCCAGCAGGCTGAACAACGGTGGAAACACCATATATTTT
NA | TRBJ2-7 | TRBD2 | TRBV27 | CASLGLAGGPAFHEQYF | TGTGCCAGCCTAGGACTAGCGGGAGGGCCTGCTTTCCACGAGCAGTACTTC
NA | TRBJ2-7 | TRBD2 | TRBV28 | CASSLALAGVYEQYF | TGTGCCAGCAGTTTAGCACTAGCGGGAGTCTACGAGCAGTACTTC
NA | TRBJ1-1 | NA | TRBV7-9 | CASSLWGTEAFF | TGTGCCAGCAGCCTCTGGGGCACTGAAGCTTTCTTT
few | TRBJ2-1 | TRBD2 | TRBV10-3 | CAISVPGGNNEQFF | TGTGCCATCAGTGTTCCGGGGGGGAACAATGAGCAGTTCTTC